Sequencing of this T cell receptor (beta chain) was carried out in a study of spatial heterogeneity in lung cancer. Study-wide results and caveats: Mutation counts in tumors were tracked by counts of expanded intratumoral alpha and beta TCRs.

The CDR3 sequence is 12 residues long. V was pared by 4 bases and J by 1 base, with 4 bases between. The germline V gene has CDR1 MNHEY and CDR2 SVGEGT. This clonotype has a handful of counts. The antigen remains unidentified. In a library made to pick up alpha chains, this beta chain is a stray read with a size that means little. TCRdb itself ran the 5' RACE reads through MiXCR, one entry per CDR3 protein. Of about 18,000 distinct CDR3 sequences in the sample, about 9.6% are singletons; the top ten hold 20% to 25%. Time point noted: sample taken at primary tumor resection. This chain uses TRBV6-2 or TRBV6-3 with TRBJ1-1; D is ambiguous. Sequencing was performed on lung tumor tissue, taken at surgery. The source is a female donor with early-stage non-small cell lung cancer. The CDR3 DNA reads TGTGCCAGCAGTTGTAGGAACACTGAAGCTTTCTTT. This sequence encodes CASSCRNTEAFF.